These 23 T cell receptor beta chains originate from one sample sequenced in a study of cytomegalovirus exposure and HLA in healthy donors. The PCR made use of 60 Vbeta and 13 Jbeta primers. Only in-frame clones appear in the TCRdb table, and some are missing; sequencing was by immunoSEQ multiplex PCR. The table records more than 95,000 clones, 69% of them present only once. The sequenced sample consisted of PBMCs. All receptors derive from a man aged 25-40 years in good health and CMV-seronegative.

A few counts support this clone. The gene calls are TRBV9 and TRBJ1-1; D not certain. The V gene's germline CDR1 is SGDLS and CDR2 YYNGEE. V lost 7 bases and J lost 0, with 7 bases in between. The CDR3 loop spans 12 amino acids. The DNA for the CDR3 is TGTGCCAGCGGCCAGTTGAACACTGAAGCTTTCTTT. Amino acids: CASGQLNTEAFF.

Only a few counts were recorded for this clone. This chain connects TRBV19 to TRBJ2-6; 9 bases are a match to TRBD1. CDR1 is LNHDA, CDR2 SQIVND, per germline (reference sequence). V dropped 3 bases and J dropped 2; count of bases not matched to a gene: 5. The CDR3 totals 17 residues. The DNA of the CDR3 is TGTGCCAGTAGTATCGGACAGGGGCAGACTGGGGCCAACGTCCTGACTTTC. The encoded protein is CASSIGQGQTGANVLTF. The full variable domain, in which reference TRBV19 and TRBJ2-6 provide the parts outside the CDR3, is DGGITQSPKYLFRKEGQNVTLSCEQNLNHDAMYWYRQDPGQGLRLIYYSQIVNDFQKGDIAEGYSVSREKKESFPLTVTSAQKNPTAFYLCASSIGQGQTGANVLTFGAGSRLTVL.

The chain links TRBV9 to TRBJ2-3; maybe TRBD2 (6 bases). The CDR3 sequence is 14 residues long. From germline, CDR1 is SGDLS and CDR2 YYNGEE. Trimming pared 2 bases from V and 3 bases from J, leaving 10 bases between. CDR3 residues: CASSVTSTTDTQYF. CDR3 in DNA: TGTGCCAGCAGCGTTACTAGCACGACAGATACGCAGTATTTT.

This clone was observed a few times. The chain carries TRBV28 and TRBJ2-5; tentative D call: TRBD1 (5 bases). CDR1 is MDHEN and CDR2 is SYDVKM in the germline V gene. The CDR3 has 14 residues. Trimming cost V 5 bases and J 11 bases, with 21 bases left between them. The CDR3 nucleotides read TGTGCCAGCAGTGGTAGGGGCGCGGCTCGAGAGCAGTACTTC. Amino acid sequence: CASSGRGAAREQYF.

The chain has TRBV5-4 and TRBJ2-7; possible D gene TRBD2, 6 bases. The CDR3 spans 16 residues. Trimming took off 0 bases at V and 0 bases at J, with 13 bases between the two ends. Germline lookup yields CDR1 SGHNT and CDR2 YYREEE (reference sequence). The CDR3 loop reads CASSLGAGLNSYEQYF. The CDR3 DNA sequence: TGTGCCAGCAGCTTGGGGGCGGGACTTAACTCCTACGAGCAGTACTTC.

The sample holds a few counts of this clone. This rearrangement joins TRBV7-2 to TRBJ2-3; 10 bases agree with TRBD1. V dropped 5 bases and J dropped 5; count of bases not matched to a gene: 7. The CDR3 has 15 amino acids. The germline V gene encodes CDR1 SGHTA and CDR2 FQGNSA. The CDR3 DNA reads as TGTGCCAGCAGCCGTAGAGGGACAGGGGAAGATACGCAGTATTTT. Protein product: CASSRRGTGEDTQYF.

The chain is built from TRBV7-2 and TRBJ2-1, with 8 bases lining up with TRBD1. Germline loops: CDR1 SGHTA, CDR2 FQGNSA. V was pared by 4 bases and J by 6 bases, with 8 bases of the junction left unmatched. The CDR3 contains 15 residues. The DNA for the CDR3 is TGTGCCAGCAGCTCGGCAGGGGGCGCGGCCAATGAGCAGTTCTTC. Translation: CASSSAGGAANEQFF.

The chain uses TRBV6-5 and TRBJ2-7; 11 nucleotides align to TRBD2. This CDR3 spans 14 amino acids. After removal of 2 bases from V and 7 bases from J, the junction contained 4 bases not matched to a gene. Germline CDR1 is MNHEY and CDR2 is SVGAGI. CDR3 amino acids: CASSYPASGREQYF. The CDR3 DNA is TGTGCCAGCAGTTACCCCGCTAGCGGGAGGGAGCAGTACTTC.

The chain employs TRBV7-9 and TRBJ1-4; D unresolved. The CDR3 runs 15 residues. Trimming took off 2 bases at V and 7 bases at J, with 14 bases between the two ends. Germline V CDR1 and CDR2: SEHNR, FQNEAQ (reference sequence). CDR3 coding DNA: TGTGCCAGCAGCTTACCTTCGGGAGGTCTTGAAAAACTGTTTTTT. This sequence encodes CASSLPSGGLEKLFF. The variable domain in full, with the rest retrieved from reference TRBV7-9 and TRBJ1-4, is DTGVSQNPRHKITKRGQNVTFRCDPISEHNRLYWYRQTLGQGPEFLTYFQNEAQLEKSRLLSDRFSAERPKGSFSTLEIQRTEQGDSAMYLCASSLPSGGLEKLFFGSGTQLSVL.

This clone was counted a few times. The genes are TRBV2 and TRBJ2-7; TRBD2 matches at 13 bases. Germline-derived CDR1 and CDR2 are SNHLY and FYNNEI. With 4 bases clipped from V and 2 bases from J, the junction kept 2 bases outside the gene matches. The CDR3 covers 15 residues. CDR3 nucleotides: TGTGCCAGCAGTGCCGGGACTAGCGGGACCTACGAGCAGTACTTC. Translating gives CASSAGTSGTYEQYF.

The chain has TRBV7-9 and TRBJ2-5; no definite D call. V dropped 1 base and J dropped 7 bases, with 10 bases sitting between them. Looked up from germline, CDR1 is SEHNR and CDR2 is FQNEAQ (reference sequence). This CDR3 has 13 residues. CDR3 sequence: CASSLGSYGTQYF. In DNA form, the CDR3 reads TGTGCCAGCAGCTTAGGATCCTACGGGACCCAGTACTTC.

The V call is TRBV10-3, the J call TRBJ2-7; TRBD2 agrees at 8 bases. V gave up 9 bases and J gave up 4 bases; unmatched junction bases: 11. Germline CDR1 is ENHRY and CDR2 is SYGVKD. There are 14 residues in the CDR3. The CDR3 spells CAIGSAGVGYEQYF. DNA for the CDR3: TGTGCCATTGGCTCAGCGGGAGTAGGGTACGAGCAGTACTTC.

This chain connects TRBV5-4 to TRBJ1-2, with 9 bases fitting TRBD1. With 4 bases clipped from V and 6 bases from J, the junction kept 10 bases outside the gene matches. The germline V gene encodes CDR1 SGHNT and CDR2 YYREEE (reference sequence). The CDR3 is made up of 15 amino acids. For the CDR3, the DNA is TGTGCCAGCAGCCCCAAGGGACAGGGTGACGATGGCTACACCTTC. Translated: CASSPKGQGDDGYTF.

The V call is TRBV7-8, the J call TRBJ1-1, with TRBD1 matching over 9 bases. Germline lookup yields CDR1 SGHVS and CDR2 FQNEAQ. Trimming took 1 base from V and 1 from J; bases not matched to a gene: 7. The CDR3 extends over 17 amino acids. CDR3 bases: TGTGCCAGCAGCTTAGTTGGCGGGACAGGGTCGAACACTGAAGCTTTCTTT. This encodes CASSLVGGTGSNTEAFF.

This rearrangement joins TRBV7-9 to TRBJ2-3, with 10 bases lining up with TRBD2. CDR1 is SEHNR and CDR2 is FQNEAQ in the germline V gene (reference sequence). V lost 1 base to trimming and J lost 3 bases; unmatched junction nucleotides: 13. This CDR3 is built from 19 residues. This CDR3 is CASSLDPAGGLGITDTQYF. In DNA, the CDR3 is TGTGCCAGCAGCTTAGACCCAGCGGGAGGGCTAGGCATAACAGATACGCAGTATTTT.

This clone occurred once. The rearrangement links TRBV7-9 to TRBJ1-1; D is perhaps TRBD1 (6 bases). CDR1 SEHNR and CDR2 FQNEAQ come from the germline V gene (reference sequence). This CDR3 contains 14 residues. V was clipped by 5 bases and J by 3 bases, with 13 bases between them. CDR3 sequence (DNA): TGTGCCAGCAGCCCGGGGGGCGTTCACACTGAAGCTTTCTTT. Amino acid sequence: CASSPGGVHTEAFF.

The chain joins TRBV12-2 to TRBJ1-2; the table's D call of TRBD1 was not tested on the DNA. TRBV12-2 is annotated as a pseudogene. The CDR3 loop spans 19 amino acids. CDR3 nucleotide sequence: TGTGCAAGTCGCTTAGCCTCCCTGTTACAGGGACACTTTAACTATGGCTACACCTTC. It translates to CASRLASLLQGHFNYGYTF.

The rearrangement uses TRBV19 and TRBJ2-5; D gene ambiguous. The CDR3 is 14 residues long. Germline V gene lookup returns CDR1 LNHDA and CDR2 SQIVND (reference sequence). The ends were cut back, 3 bases at V and 3 bases at J, with 11 bases in the middle. CDR3 nucleotides: TGTGCCAGTAGTATCGAGGCCCAAGAAGAGACCCAGTACTTC. The encoded protein is CASSIEAQEETQYF.

There are a few counts of this clone. V is TRBV11-1 and J is TRBJ2-3; 12 bases fit TRBD2. This CDR3 is 16 amino acids long. The germline CDR1 and CDR2 sequences are SGHAT and FQDESV (reference sequence). Losses at the gene ends were 5 bases for V and 5 bases for J; bases not matched to a gene: 8. CDR3 sequence (DNA): TGTGCCAGCAGCCGTCTAGCGGGAGGGCCTGGAGATACGCAGTATTTT. Its protein product is CASSRLAGGPGDTQYF.

V is TRBV6-6 and J is TRBJ1-2, with TRBD1 as a possible D gene (6 bases). From germline, CDR1 is MNHNY and CDR2 SVGAGI (reference sequence). Trimming left V 5 bases short and J 2 bases short, with 9 bases between. The CDR3 length is 13 residues. CDR3 sequence reads: CASSNTGNYGYTF. The CDR3 coding sequence is TGTGCCAGCAGTAACACAGGGAACTATGGCTACACCTTC.

This chain uses TRBV5-8 with TRBJ2-1, with 7 positions matching TRBD1. The germline CDR1 and CDR2 sequences are SGHTS and YDEGEE. CDR3 length equals 15 residues. V shed 1 base and J 4 bases; nucleotides not matched to a gene: 5. CDR3 nucleotides: TGTGCCAGCAGCTTGCTGGGACAGTTATACAATGAGCAGTTCTTC. The encoded protein is CASSLLGQLYNEQFF.

In its sample, this clone was seen a few times. V is TRBV4-3 and J is TRBJ2-7; 10 bases are a match to TRBD2. This CDR3 has 15 amino acids. With V trimmed by 1 base and J by 6 bases, 6 bases remained unmatched. Germline V CDR1 and CDR2: LGHNA, YSLEER. CDR3 in DNA: TGCGCCAGCAGCCAAGTTTTAGCGGGAGGAGGCGAGCAGTACTTC. It codes for CASSQVLAGGGEQYF.

Of note for this clone: Sequence at one end of the junction differs from germline and may be a read error. J is TRBJ2-1 and V is TRBV6-5; 7 bases map to TRBD2. This CDR3 has 13 amino acids. Germline CDR1 MNHEY, CDR2 SVGAGI. CDR3 sequence reads: CASSGGDYHEQFF. The CDR3 DNA is TGTGCCAGCAGTGGGGGGGACTACCATGAGCAGTTCTTC.